Presented here are 21 T cell receptor beta chains from one specimen sequenced in a study of identical twins. TCRdb used MiXCR to reprocess the 5' RACE reads, holding one entry per CDR3 protein. There are hundreds of thousands of distinct CDR3 sequences in the sample; 5.5% to 7% occur only once, and approximately 3.7% lies in the top ten. Separately, the same data were catalogued under a study of yellow fever vaccine responses in identical twins.

The sample was memory (CD45RO+) T cells sorted from blood. The source of these receptors is a woman under 30 in good health.

The J gene is TRBJ1-2, the V gene TRBV27; no clear D. There are 13 residues in the CDR3. The germline gives CDR1 MNHEY, CDR2 SMNVEV (reference sequence). V lost 5 bases to trimming and J lost 0 bases, with 7 bases between them. The CDR3 DNA follows: TGTGCCAGCAGTGCTGTTCCTAACTATGGCTACACCTTC. Protein product: CASSAVPNYGYTF.

Ten or more counts support this clonotype. The J gene is TRBJ2-1, the V gene TRBV5-1; 7 nucleotides agree with TRBD2. Germline CDR1 is SGHRS and CDR2 is YFSETQ. Trimming removed 2 bases from V and 4 bases from J; junction bases left unmatched: 6. This CDR3 contains 15 residues. CDR3 loop: CASSFTSAIYNEQFF. The DNA for the CDR3 is TGCGCCAGCAGCTTCACTAGCGCAATATACAATGAGCAGTTCTTC.

The chain uses TRBV7-9 and TRBJ2-3, with D perhaps matching TRBD1 (6 bases). The CDR3 has 17 residues. V was shortened by 3 bases and J by 5 bases, with 21 bases between the two germline ends. CDR1 SEHNR and CDR2 FQNEAQ come from the germline V gene (reference sequence). Here the CDR3 DNA reads TGTGCCAGCAGCTTCATCCTCCCGAGCTACAGGGTAGATACGCAGTATTTT. It specifies CASSFILPSYRVDTQYF.

The rearrangement uses TRBV10-3 and TRBJ2-1; 7 bases fit TRBD2. Germline V gene lookup returns CDR1 ENHRY and CDR2 SYGVKD. J gave up 4 bases and V 3 bases, and 6 bases lay outside the gene matches. The CDR3 runs to 15 residues. CDR3 protein: CAISDRQGGYNEQFF. The CDR3 DNA follows: TGTGCCATCAGTGATCGGCAGGGAGGGTACAATGAGCAGTTCTTC.

This clonotype was seen ten or more times. This chain connects TRBV7-8 to TRBJ2-5; D possibly uses TRBD1 or TRBD2 (6 bases each). The CDR3 sequence is 14 residues long. V was shortened by 4 bases and J by 4 bases, with 13 bases between the two germline ends. Germline CDR1 is SGHVS and CDR2 is FQNEAQ. CDR3 region: CASSSSWGAETQYF. For the CDR3, the DNA is TGTGCCAGCAGCTCGTCCTGGGGGGCAGAGACCCAGTACTTC.

The rearrangement joins TRBV6-5 to TRBJ1-4; D remains ambiguous. Germline V lookup: CDR1 MNHEY, CDR2 SVGAGI. The CDR3 runs to 12 residues. V lost 6 bases to trimming and J lost 3 bases, with 5 bases between them. CDR3 DNA: TGTGCCAGCAGAGACCCTAATGAAAAACTGTTTTTT. The encoded protein is CASRDPNEKLFF.

The chain combines TRBV9 with TRBJ2-1; D is uncertain. Deletions cut 4 bases from V and 6 bases from J, with 14 bases between. This CDR3 comprises 14 residues. Germline V lookup: CDR1 SGDLS, CDR2 YYNGEE. The DNA of the CDR3 is TGTGCCAGCAGCACCGCGAGTCCCATCAATGAGCAGTTCTTC. This gives the protein CASSTASPINEQFF. Filled out from reference TRBV9 and TRBJ2-1, the complete variable domain reads DSGVTQTPKHLITATGQRVTLRCSPRSGDLSVYWYQQSLDQGLQFLIQYYNGEERAKGNILERFSAQQFPDLHSELNLSSLELGDSALYFCASSTASPINEQFFGPGTRLTVL.

This clonotype came up many times. This chain connects TRBV10-2 to TRBJ1-5; no clear D gene. V was shortened by 6 bases and J by 1 base, with 4 bases between the two germline ends. In germline, CDR1 is WSHSY, CDR2 SAAADI. CDR3 length: 12 residues. The CDR3 DNA follows: TGCGCCAGCAGAGGCAGCAATCAGCCCCAGCATTTT. Translating gives CASRGSNQPQHF.

Ten or more counts support this clonotype. CDR3 amino acids: CASSLFKIEQFF. In DNA form, the CDR3 reads TGTGCCAGCAGTTTATTCAAGATTGAGCAGTTCTTC. The chain uses TRBV12-3 or TRBV12-4 and TRBJ2-1; no definite D call. Trimming left V 2 bases short and J 9 bases short, with 8 bases between. This CDR3 is 12 amino acids long.

This clonotype was found many times. This sequence joins TRBV10-3 and TRBJ2-7; TRBD2 matches at 10 bases. The ends lost 8 bases at V and 5 bases at J; junction bases unmatched: 12. This CDR3 comprises 15 residues. Germline V gene lookup returns CDR1 ENHRY and CDR2 SYGVKD. This CDR3 is CAIGSSGSSGDEQYF. The CDR3 DNA reads TGTGCCATCGGTTCTAGCGGGAGTAGTGGCGACGAGCAGTACTTC.

This clonotype occurred many times. The CDR3 nucleotides are TGTGCCAGCAGCTTACGACAGGAGAAAAACATTCAGTACTTC. It codes for CASSLRQEKNIQYF. The rearrangement uses TRBV3-1 and TRBJ2-4, with D perhaps TRBD1 (6 bases). Trimming left V 5 bases short and J 4 bases short, with 12 bases between. CDR1 is LGHDT, CDR2 YNNKEL, per germline (reference sequence). The CDR3 consists of 14 residues.

The chain employs TRBV7-3 and TRBJ2-1; D not certain. The CDR3 sequence is 14 residues long. Germline V gives CDR1 SGHTA, CDR2 FQGTGA. Trimming took 0 bases from V and 5 from J, leaving 8 bases between them. The CDR3 here is CASSLTFSDNEQFF. The CDR3 DNA reads TGTGCCAGCAGCTTAACGTTCTCGGACAATGAGCAGTTCTTC.

This clonotype was seen repeatedly, ten times or more. The chain employs TRBV12-3 or TRBV12-4 and TRBJ1-5; 7 bases match TRBD1. V dropped 6 bases and J dropped 6; count of bases not matched to a gene: 8. The CDR3 has 14 amino acids. In DNA form, the CDR3 reads TGTGCCAGCAGCCCTGGACAGGAAAGTCAGCCCCAGCATTTT. Its protein is CASSPGQESQPQHF.

This clonotype showed up just a few times. This sequence joins TRBV2 and TRBJ1-5; TRBD1 is a possible D gene (6 bases). V was trimmed by 0 bases and J by 5 bases, leaving 8 bases between them. Germline V gene lookup returns CDR1 SNHLY and CDR2 FYNNEI. The CDR3 is 14 residues long. This CDR3 is CASSEAGGHQPQHF. CDR3 bases: TGTGCCAGCAGTGAAGCTGGGGGGCATCAGCCCCAGCATTTT.

This clonotype turned up a few times. The V gene is TRBV10-3, the J gene TRBJ2-7; a weak D match, TRBD2 (5 bases). Germline V lookup: CDR1 ENHRY, CDR2 SYGVKD. The CDR3 has 11 amino acids. V was pared by 10 bases and J by 2 bases, with 9 bases between. The CDR3 nucleotides read TGTGCCACCCGGGATACCTACGAGCAGTACGTC. Encoded protein: CATRDTYEQYV.

V usage is TRBV14 and J usage is TRBJ2-7; possibly TRBD2 for D (5 bases). This CDR3 region has 24 residues. V was clipped by 1 base and J by 1 base, with 38 bases between them. Germline V gives CDR1 SGHDN, CDR2 FVKESK. The CDR3 nucleotides are TGTGCCAGCAGCCAAGTAAAGTTGGCCCCCTGTGGGTGTCATAGGCCAACTAGATCCTACGAGCAGTACGTC. Protein sequence: CASSQVKLAPCGCHRPTRSYEQYV.

This clonotype was detected ten times or more. This chain joins TRBV12-3 or TRBV12-4 and TRBJ1-6, with D possibly matching TRBD1 (6 bases). CDR3 size: 14 residues. V was cut by 5 bases and J by 4 bases, with 9 bases left in between. CDR3 sequence: CASSPGTYNSPLHF. CDR3 bases: TGTGCCAGCAGTCCCGGGACATATAATTCACCCCTCCACTTT.

The V gene is TRBV20-1, the J gene TRBJ2-7; TRBD2 is a possible D gene (5 bases). The germline V and J ends were trimmed by 5 bases and 3 bases, with 8 bases remaining between them. The CDR3 length is 11 residues. Germline V gives CDR1 DFQATT, CDR2 SNEGSKA (reference sequence). CDR3 sequence (DNA): TGCAGTGCTCGGGAATACTACGAGCAGTACGTC. Protein: CSAREYYEQYV.

The chain employs TRBV11-1 and TRBJ2-7; 13 nucleotides match TRBD2. The V segment lost 4 bases and the J segment 0 bases; nucleotides outside the gene matches: 9. Germline assignment: CDR1 SGHAT and CDR2 FQDESV (reference sequence). The CDR3 runs 18 residues. The DNA of the CDR3 is TGTGCCAGCAGCTGGGGTTGGACTAGCGGGAGTGGCTCCTACGAGCAGTACTTC. Translation gives CASSWGWTSGSGSYEQYF.

CDR3 residues: CAIAPDRGRYEQYF. The CDR3 coding sequence is TGTGCCATCGCCCCAGACAGGGGGAGGTACGAGCAGTACTTC. The J gene is TRBJ2-7, the V gene TRBV10-3; 9 bases are a match to TRBD1. Trimming took 8 bases from V and 4 from J; bases not matched to a gene: 9. The CDR3 consists of 14 residues. Germline values: CDR1 ENHRY, CDR2 SYGVKD.

This clonotype came up a few times. The genes are TRBV2 and TRBJ2-5; 7 bases are a match to TRBD2. The germline CDR1 and CDR2 sequences are SNHLY and FYNNEI. The CDR3 is 15 amino acids. V gave up 7 bases and J gave up 3 bases; unmatched junction bases: 11. In DNA, the CDR3 is TGTGCCAGCACCGTTGGGGGGGAACGGAAAGAGACCCAGTACTTC. Translation gives CASTVGGERKETQYF. Looking up the rest from reference TRBV2 and TRBJ2-5 gives the full variable domain: EPEVTQTPSHQVTQMGQEVILRCVPISNHLYFYWYRQILGQKVEFLVSFYNNEISEKSEIFDDQFSVERPDGSNFTLKIRSTKLEDSAMYFCASTVGGERKETQYFGPGTRLLVL.